This TCR beta chain emerged from a study of identical twins. Unique molecular identifiers were in the cDNA, with template-switch universal primer binding. TCRdb fed the 5' RACE reads into MiXCR, producing one record per CDR3 protein. The data hold about 460,000 distinct CDR3 sequences, with 13% to 15% observed a single time. Study-wide results and caveats: For out-of-frame alpha sequences shared by twins, low generation probability was in excess.

All donors were healthy Caucasians. A word on this clonotype: Its antigen is not identified.

Trimming left V 1 base short and J 2 bases short, with 9 bases between. CDR1 and CDR2 from the germline V gene are KGHSH and LQKENI. CDR3 length: 14 amino acids. The data were also submitted as part of a second study, on yellow fever vaccine responses in identical twins. According to that study: In identical twins, vaccine T cell responses appeared partly shared and partly individual.

The rearrangement joins TRBV18 to TRBJ2-7; no definite D call. The receptor comes from a young woman in good health. Sequencing was performed on CD4+ T cells sorted from blood. CDR3 DNA sequence: TGTGCCAGCTCACCACAGGGTGAAACCTACGAGCAGTACTTC. Amino acid sequence: CASSPQGETYEQYF.